These 22 T cell receptor beta chains originate from one sample sequenced in a study of blood T cell repertoires in COVID-19. Only in-frame clones appear in the TCRdb table, and some are missing; sequencing was by immunoSEQ multiplex PCR. The profile shows some 40,000 clones, 80% to 90% of them singletons. Sequencing was carried out using peripheral blood. These receptors were obtained from a man aged 55 to 69 in a cohort sampled during active COVID-19.

The chain carries TRBV7-2 and TRBJ2-2; D ambiguous. Deletions cut 5 bases from V and 5 bases from J, with 12 bases between. In germline, CDR1 is SGHTA, CDR2 FQGNSA. This CDR3 comprises 14 residues. For the CDR3, the DNA is TGTGCCAGCAGCCAACAGACCCGGACCGGGGAGCTGTTTTTT. Protein product: CASSQQTRTGELFF.

This clone was picked up one time. The V call is TRBV4-1, the J call TRBJ2-7; TRBD2 agrees at 8 bases. J gave up 4 bases and V 0 bases, and 8 bases lay outside the gene matches. The V gene's germline CDR1 is MGHRA and CDR2 YSYEKL. The CDR3 covers 16 residues. CDR3 region: CASSQDPGGGLYEQYF. CDR3 DNA sequence: TGCGCCAGCAGCCAAGATCCGGGGGGGGGCCTTTACGAGCAGTACTTC.

The genes are TRBV29-1 and TRBJ2-1; TRBD2 aligns across 9 bases. J was trimmed by 6 bases and V by 4 bases; bases with no gene match: 16. The CDR3 sequence is 17 residues long. In germline, CDR1 is SQVTM, CDR2 ANQGSEA. The CDR3 DNA follows: TGCAGCGTTGTCGGGCGGGAGGGCCACTATGGTAGCAATGAGCAGTTCTTC. Translating gives CSVVGREGHYGSNEQFF.

The J gene is TRBJ1-3, the V gene TRBV6-5; no reliable D call. The germline V and J ends were trimmed by 0 bases and 2 bases, with 8 bases remaining between them. The CDR3 is made up of 15 amino acids. Germline CDR1 reads MNHEY; CDR2 reads SVGAGI. Here the CDR3 reads CASSYSYSTGNTIYF. CDR3 DNA: TGTGCCAGCAGTTACTCGTACAGCACTGGAAACACCATATATTTT.

The genes are TRBV29-1 and TRBJ2-3, with 7 bases fitting TRBD2. Trimming took 0 bases from V and 5 from J; bases not matched to a gene: 5. The CDR3 runs to 14 residues. CDR1 and CDR2 from the germline V gene are SQVTM and ANQGSEA. CDR3 loop: CSVEDREGLDTQYF. The DNA for the CDR3 is TGCAGCGTTGAAGATAGGGAGGGTTTAGATACGCAGTATTTT.

V gene TRBV7-9 combines with J gene TRBJ1-1; unclear D gene. This CDR3 region has 12 residues. The germline CDR1 and CDR2 sequences are SEHNR and FQNEAQ (reference sequence). V was trimmed by 5 bases and J by 7 bases, leaving 11 bases between them. The CDR3 region is CASSLDWYEAFF. CDR3 sequence (DNA): TGTGCCAGCAGCCTAGACTGGTATGAAGCTTTCTTT.

There are a few counts of this clone. V gene TRBV4-2 combines with J gene TRBJ2-2, with a possible D match to TRBD2 (6 bases). Germline CDR1 and CDR2: LGHNA and YNFKEQ. Trimming left V 0 bases short and J 6 bases short, with 8 bases between. The CDR3 length is 14 residues. CDR3 loop: CASSQERGAGELFF. The CDR3 bases are TGTGCCAGCAGCCAAGAACGCGGGGCCGGGGAGCTGTTTTTT.

The chain employs TRBV10-3 and TRBJ2-5; D is unresolved. Germline loops: CDR1 ENHRY, CDR2 SYGVKD. The CDR3 has 13 amino acids. V was shortened by 4 bases and J by 3 bases, with 9 bases between the two germline ends. The CDR3 DNA reads TGTGCCATCAGTGGAGCCGTAGAAGAGACCCAGTACTTC. Translated, it gives CAISGAVEETQYF.

This clone was observed a single time. The rearrangement uses TRBV7-2 and TRBJ2-7, with TRBD2 identical over 16 bases. Germline-derived CDR1 and CDR2 are SGHTA and FQGNSA. This CDR3 has 18 residues. The V segment lost 0 bases and the J segment 2 bases; nucleotides outside the gene matches: 4. As DNA, the CDR3 is TGTGCCAGCAGCTTAGCACCCGGGACTAGCGGGGGGGCCTACGAGCAGTACTTC. Its protein product is CASSLAPGTSGGAYEQYF.

The rearrangement uses TRBV7-6 and TRBJ2-2; possible D gene TRBD1, 6 bases. The CDR3 is made up of 17 amino acids. Germline loops: CDR1 SGHVS, CDR2 FNYEAQ. The V end lost 3 bases, the J end lost 4 bases, and 18 bases lay between the germline ends. DNA of the CDR3: TGTGCCAGCAGCTTCACCAGGGGCGGCTCGGGCACCGGGGAGCTGTTTTTT. It codes for CASSFTRGGSGTGELFF.

The genes are TRBV11-3 and TRBJ1-2; weak D call: TRBD1 (5 bases). The CDR3 runs 14 residues. V lost 5 bases and J 4 bases, leaving 14 bases between the germline ends. The germline CDR1 and CDR2 sequences are SGHNT and YENEEA. CDR3 DNA sequence: TGTGCCAGCAGCCTAAGAGACAGCATCTATGGCTACACCTTC. Translated: CASSLRDSIYGYTF.

The gene calls are TRBV12-3 or TRBV12-4 and TRBJ1-2; maybe TRBD1 (5 bases). The CDR3 contains 12 residues. The V and J ends lost 2 bases and 7 bases respectively, with 8 bases between them. CDR3 coding DNA: TGTGCCAGCAGTTTATCGACAGCTGGCTACACCTTC. This codes for CASSLSTAGYTF.

As DNA, the CDR3 is TGCGCCAGCAGGACTACTAGTTCTAGGGTCAATGAGCAGTTCTTC. This codes for CASRTTSSRVNEQFF. The chain is built from TRBV10-2 and TRBJ2-1; the D gene is possibly TRBD2 (5 bases). This CDR3 region has 15 residues. CDR1 and CDR2 from the germline V gene are WSHSY and SAAADI. Trimming removed 6 bases from V and 6 bases from J, with 18 bases in between.

The V gene is TRBV27, the J gene TRBJ2-2; 7 nucleotides align to TRBD1. J lost 0 bases, V lost 7 bases, and 5 bases had no gene match. From germline, CDR1 is MNHEY and CDR2 SMNVEV (reference sequence). The CDR3 sequence is 15 residues long. DNA for the CDR3: TGTGCCAGCACCTCGACAGGGACGAACACCGGGGAGCTGTTTTTT. This translates into CASTSTGTNTGELFF.

This chain links TRBV6-5 with TRBJ2-5; D is perhaps TRBD2 (5 bases). Germline assignment: CDR1 MNHEY and CDR2 SVGAGI. The CDR3 length is 14 residues. V lost 6 bases, J lost 3 bases, and 14 bases lay in between. The CDR3 protein is CASSRGGQEETQYF. DNA of the CDR3: TGTGCCAGCAGCCGCGGCGGGCAAGAAGAGACCCAGTACTTC.

The chain recombines TRBV27 with TRBJ2-1; 9 bases align to TRBD2. CDR1 is MNHEY and CDR2 is SMNVEV in the germline V gene (reference sequence). The ends lost 3 bases at V and 9 bases at J; junction bases unmatched: 6. This CDR3 comprises 14 residues. This CDR3 reads CASSFSGGRAEQFF. CDR3 nucleotide sequence: TGTGCCAGCAGTTTTAGCGGGGGCCGGGCTGAGCAGTTCTTC.

This clone was detected once. V is TRBV18 and J is TRBJ1-3, with D uncertain. This CDR3 has 16 amino acids. The germline CDR1 and CDR2 sequences are KGHSH and LQKENI. V lost 3 bases to trimming and J lost 0 bases, with 12 bases between them. Written as DNA, the CDR3 is TGTGCCAGCTCACCGGCCAGTTTCTTCTCTGGAAACACCATATATTTT. Translating it yields CASSPASFFSGNTIYF.

The chain couples TRBV5-8 to TRBJ2-6; no clear D. Germline V gives CDR1 SGHTS, CDR2 YDEGEE. There are 14 residues in the CDR3. V dropped 2 bases and J dropped 0 bases, with 3 bases sitting between them. CDR3 in amino acids: CASSLLSGANVLTF. In DNA form, the CDR3 reads TGTGCCAGCAGCTTACTCTCTGGGGCCAACGTCCTGACTTTC.

The rearrangement uses TRBV7-2 and TRBJ2-7; 8 bases map to TRBD2. CDR3 size: 13 residues. CDR1 and CDR2 (germline): SGHTA, FQGNSA. V was clipped by 4 bases and J by 4 bases; unmatched bases: 3. CDR3 in DNA: TGTGCCAGCAGCTCCTCTAGCGGGTACGAGCAGTACTTC. Its translation: CASSSSSGYEQYF.

The rearrangement uses TRBV5-1 and TRBJ1-3, with a tentative D call TRBD1 (6 bases). The ends were cut back, 1 base at V and 2 bases at J, with 7 bases in the middle. CDR3 length: 14 residues. Germline V gives CDR1 SGHRS, CDR2 YFSETQ. CDR3 sequence: CASSLPGAGNTIYF. The CDR3 nucleotides are TGCGCCAGCAGCTTGCCAGGGGCTGGAAACACCATATATTTT.

The chain uses TRBV9 and TRBJ1-1, with D uncertain. The germline gives CDR1 SGDLS, CDR2 YYNGEE. Trimming removed 0 bases at V and 1 base at J, with 4 bases between. The CDR3 sequence is 13 residues long. The chain's CDR3 is CASSVEQNTEAFF. CDR3 DNA sequence: TGTGCCAGCAGCGTAGAACAGAACACTGAAGCTTTCTTT.

The rearrangement joins TRBV27 to TRBJ2-7; tentative D call: TRBD2 (6 bases). This CDR3 has 14 residues. Trimming stripped 5 bases from V and 4 bases from J, with 15 bases between. The germline V gene has CDR1 MNHEY and CDR2 SMNVEV (reference sequence). The CDR3 sequence: CASSRWRGSYEQYF. The CDR3 DNA follows: TGTGCCAGCAGTAGATGGCGGGGCAGTTACGAGCAGTACTTC.